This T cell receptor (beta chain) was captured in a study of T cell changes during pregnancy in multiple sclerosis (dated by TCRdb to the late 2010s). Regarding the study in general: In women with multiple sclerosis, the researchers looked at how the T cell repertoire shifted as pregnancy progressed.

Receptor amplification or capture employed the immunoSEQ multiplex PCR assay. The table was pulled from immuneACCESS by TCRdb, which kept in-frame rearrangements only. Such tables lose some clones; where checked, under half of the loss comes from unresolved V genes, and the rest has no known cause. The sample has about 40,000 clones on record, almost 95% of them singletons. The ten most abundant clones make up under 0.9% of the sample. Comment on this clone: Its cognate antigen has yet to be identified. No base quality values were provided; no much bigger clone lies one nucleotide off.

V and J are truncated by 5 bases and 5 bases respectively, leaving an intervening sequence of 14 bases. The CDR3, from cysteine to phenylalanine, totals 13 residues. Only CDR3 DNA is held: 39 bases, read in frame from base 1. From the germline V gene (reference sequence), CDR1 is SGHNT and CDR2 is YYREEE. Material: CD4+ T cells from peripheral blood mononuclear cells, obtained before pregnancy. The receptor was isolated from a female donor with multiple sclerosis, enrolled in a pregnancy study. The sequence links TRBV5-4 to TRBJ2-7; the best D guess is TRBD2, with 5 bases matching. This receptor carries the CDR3 CASRDEGANEQYF. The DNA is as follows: TGTGCCAGCAGGGACGAGGGTGCAAACGAGCAGTACTTC.